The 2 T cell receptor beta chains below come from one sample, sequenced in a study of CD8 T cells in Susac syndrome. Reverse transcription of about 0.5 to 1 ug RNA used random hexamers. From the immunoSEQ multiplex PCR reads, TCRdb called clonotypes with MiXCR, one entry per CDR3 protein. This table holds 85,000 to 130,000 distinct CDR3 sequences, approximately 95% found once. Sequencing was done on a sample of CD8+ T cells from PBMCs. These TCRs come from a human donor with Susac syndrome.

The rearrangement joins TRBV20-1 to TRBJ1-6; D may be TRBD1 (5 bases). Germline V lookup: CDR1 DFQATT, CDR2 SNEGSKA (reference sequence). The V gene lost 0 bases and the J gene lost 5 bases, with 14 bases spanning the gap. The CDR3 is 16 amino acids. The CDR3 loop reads CSARDLKGEDNSPLHF. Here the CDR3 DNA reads TGCAGTGCTAGAGATTTAAAAGGGGAGGATAATTCACCCCTCCACTTT.

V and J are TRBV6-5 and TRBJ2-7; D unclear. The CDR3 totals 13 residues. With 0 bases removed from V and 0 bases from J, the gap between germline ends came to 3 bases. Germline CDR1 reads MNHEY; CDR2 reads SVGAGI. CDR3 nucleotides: TGTGCCAGCAGTTACTCTCGCTCCTACGAGCAGTACTTC. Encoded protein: CASSYSRSYEQYF.